This paragraph reports one T cell receptor beta chain. V lost 1 base, J lost 5 bases, and 9 bases lay in between. The CDR3 has 13 residues. Per germline, CDR1 SGHTS and CDR2 YDEGEE. The sample is drawn from a study of cytomegalovirus exposure and HLA in healthy donors. In the study overall: Prior work identified 117 million unique TCR beta sequences in approximately 180 million T cells.

The PCR contained 60 Vbeta and 13 Jbeta primers. In the original analysis: Roughly 11 million shared chains were among approximately 80 million unique TCR beta chains counted in a later analysis. Data came from immunoSEQ multiplex PCR; TCRdb stores just in-frame clones and leaves some out. V and J calls and clone size are copied from that table; D and trimming were computed from the DNA. The sample shows fewer than 60,000 clones, and 6% to 7.5% sits with its ten largest clones. The receptor's source is a woman aged 40-49 years in good health and CMV-seronegative. The chain is built from TRBV5-8 and TRBJ2-5; D is unclear. The specimen sequenced was PBMCs. In DNA, the CDR3 is TGTGCCAGCAGCTTGTATCAGTTGGAGACCCAGTACTTC. It is translated as CASSLYQLETQYF.